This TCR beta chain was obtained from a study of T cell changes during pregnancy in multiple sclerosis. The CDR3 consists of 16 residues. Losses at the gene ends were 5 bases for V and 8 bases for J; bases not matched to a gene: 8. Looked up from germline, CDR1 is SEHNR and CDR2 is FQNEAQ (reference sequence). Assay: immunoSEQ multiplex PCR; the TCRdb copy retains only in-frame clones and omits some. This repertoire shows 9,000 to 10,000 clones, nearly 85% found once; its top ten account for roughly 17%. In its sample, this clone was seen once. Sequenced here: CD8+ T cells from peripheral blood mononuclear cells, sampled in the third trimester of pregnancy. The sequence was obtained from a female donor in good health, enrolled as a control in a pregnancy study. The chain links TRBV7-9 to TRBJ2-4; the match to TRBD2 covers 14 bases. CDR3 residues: CASSPGLAGGGDIQYF. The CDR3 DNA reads TGTGCCAGCAGCCCCGGACTAGCGGGGGGCGGGGACATTCAGTACTTC.